A single sample gave rise to the 23 T cell receptor beta chains below, sequenced in a study of Ad26.COV2.S vaccination and SARS-CoV-2 variants. Treatment noted: roughly 18 received Ad26.COV2.S at low or high dose, single or two shots; 5 received placebo; per-sample allocation not given. Sampling happened 63 days after the first vaccine or placebo injection. Generated by immunoSEQ multiplex PCR, the TCRdb table keeps only in-frame clones and is missing some. The profile covers roughly 390,000 clones, with approximately 86% appearing a single time and roughly 3.2% taken by the ten largest. The specimen was peripheral blood, collected in a trial of Ad26.COV2.S vaccine versus placebo. These receptors originate from a person between 18 and 60 years old who received the Ad26.COV2.S COVID-19 vaccine or a placebo.

The chain couples TRBV4-1 to TRBJ2-3; 14 nucleotides agree with TRBD2. CDR1 and CDR2 (germline): MGHRA, YSYEKL. This CDR3 has 18 residues. V was clipped by 3 bases and J by 4 bases; unmatched bases: 9. The CDR3 region is CASSQTSGGAESADTQYF. The CDR3, as DNA: TGCGCCAGCAGCCAGACTAGCGGGGGGGCCGAATCTGCAGATACGCAGTATTTT.

The chain recombines TRBV6-6 with TRBJ2-7; no clear D. With 6 bases removed from V and 4 bases from J, the gap between germline ends came to 16 bases. Germline CDR1 is MNHNY and CDR2 is SVGAGI (reference sequence). CDR3 length equals 14 residues. Here the CDR3 reads CASSLTGRQYEQYF. The CDR3 DNA sequence: TGTGCCAGCAGCCTCACCGGGCGGCAGTACGAGCAGTACTTC.

The J gene is TRBJ1-2, the V gene TRBV6-5; 7 bases agree with TRBD1. V shed 4 bases, J shed 6 bases, and the junction held 5 bases outside the gene matches. The CDR3 contains 13 residues. Germline CDR1 is MNHEY and CDR2 is SVGAGI. As DNA, the CDR3 is TGTGCCAGCAGTTCAACCGACAGGGATGGCTACACCTTC. This codes for CASSSTDRDGYTF.

The chain employs TRBV20-1 and TRBJ2-1; D is undetermined. From germline, CDR1 is DFQATT and CDR2 SNEGSKA (reference sequence). Trimming shortened V by 3 bases and J by 4 bases, and 13 bases separated the two germline ends. The CDR3 is 14 amino acids. CDR3 in amino acids: CSASVGKTYNEQFF. The CDR3 DNA follows: TGCAGTGCTAGTGTGGGGAAGACATACAATGAGCAGTTCTTC.

The chain uses TRBV5-1 and TRBJ2-7, with D unresolved. V was shortened by 0 bases and J by 3 bases, with 7 bases between the two germline ends. CDR3 length equals 13 residues. The germline V gene has CDR1 SGHRS and CDR2 YFSETQ. The CDR3 DNA follows: TGCGCCAGCAGCTTGGATTGGGGCTACGAGCAGTACTTC. Translation: CASSLDWGYEQYF.

This clone appeared a few times. Other nucleotide sequences from this sample produce the same CDR3. The chain carries TRBV19 and TRBJ1-1, with 9 positions matching TRBD1. Germline-derived CDR1 and CDR2 are LNHDA and SQIVND (reference sequence). J was trimmed by 1 base and V by 4 bases; bases with no gene match: 1. The CDR3 extends over 14 amino acids. Here the CDR3 DNA reads TGTGCCAGTAGTACGGACAGGGGGAACACTGAAGCTTTCTTT. Protein product: CASSTDRGNTEAFF.

The chain employs TRBV6-5 and TRBJ2-3; possibly TRBD1 for D (5 bases). The CDR3 covers 14 residues. Trimming pared 0 bases from V and 5 bases from J, leaving 9 bases between. Germline V gives CDR1 MNHEY, CDR2 SVGAGI. The CDR3 coding sequence is TGTGCCAGCAGTTACTCCCCCCAGGGAGATACGCAGTATTTT. It translates to CASSYSPQGDTQYF.

The chain links TRBV2 to TRBJ1-1; D ambiguous. This CDR3 has 15 amino acids. Germline CDR1 and CDR2: SNHLY and FYNNEI. Trimming shortened V by 1 base and J by 1 base, and 10 bases separated the two germline ends. The CDR3: CASSEGWRGNTEAFF. The CDR3 coding sequence is TGTGCCAGCAGTGAAGGGTGGCGGGGGAACACTGAAGCTTTCTTT.

The CDR3 is CASRGSQSSYEQYF. The DNA for the CDR3 is TGTGCCAGCAGGGGCTCGCAGTCGAGTTACGAGCAGTACTTC. V gene TRBV11-2 combines with J gene TRBJ2-7; no reliable D call. The CDR3 consists of 14 residues. Trimming took 6 bases from V and 4 from J, leaving 16 bases between them. Germline values: CDR1 SGHAT, CDR2 FQNNGV.

This clone was counted a single time. The rearrangement uses TRBV12-3 or TRBV12-4 and TRBJ1-4, with D maybe TRBD1 (6 bases). CDR3 length: 13 residues. Trimming cost V 5 bases and J 8 bases, with 12 bases left between them. The CDR3 bases are TGTGCCAGCAGTCACAGGGTGGGGGAAAAACTGTTTTTT. Translation gives CASSHRVGEKLFF.

The chain recombines TRBV7-2 with TRBJ2-4; TRBD2 aligns across 7 bases. The CDR3 is 17 residues long. From germline, CDR1 is SGHTA and CDR2 FQGNSA. The ends lost 3 bases at V and 0 bases at J; junction bases unmatched: 8. The CDR3 region has the DNA TGTGCCAGCAGCTTTTCCCGGGGGGAATTAGCCAAAAACATTCAGTACTTC. Its protein product is CASSFSRGELAKNIQYF.

V usage is TRBV6-5 and J usage is TRBJ1-2; possibly TRBD1 for D (5 bases). Germline V gene lookup returns CDR1 MNHEY and CDR2 SVGAGI. The V and J ends lost 0 bases and 4 bases respectively, with 9 bases between them. The CDR3 sequence is 14 residues long. This CDR3 is CASSYSYRTYGYTF. The DNA of the CDR3 is TGTGCCAGCAGTTACTCGTACAGGACCTATGGCTACACCTTC.

This rearrangement joins TRBV11-2 to TRBJ2-2; D not resolved. This CDR3 is 12 amino acids long. With 5 bases removed from V and 7 bases from J, the gap between germline ends came to 8 bases. The germline gives CDR1 SGHAT, CDR2 FQNNGV. CDR3 bases: TGTGCCAGCAGCCGAGACCGCGGGGAGCTGTTTTTT. The encoded protein is CASSRDRGELFF. The whole variable domain, remainder taken from reference TRBV11-2 and TRBJ2-2, is EAGVAQSPRYKIIEKRQSVAFWCNPISGHATLYWYQQILGQGPKLLIQFQNNGVVDDSQLPKDRFSAERLKGVDSTLKIQPAKLEDSAVYLCASSRDRGELFFGEGSRLTVL.

In its sample, this clone was seen once. The chain couples TRBV6-5 to TRBJ2-6; D gene uncertain. V gave up 7 bases and J gave up 1 base, with 11 bases separating them. The CDR3 spans 15 residues. CDR1 and CDR2 from the germline V gene are MNHEY and SVGAGI. The CDR3 coding sequence is TGTGCCAGCATCCCCGGGCGTTCTGGGGCCAACGTCCTGACTTTC. This gives the protein CASIPGRSGANVLTF.

CDR3 DNA: TGCGCCAGCAGCTTGGGGGACCCCTATGGCTACACCTTC. Its translation is CASSLGDPYGYTF. The V gene is TRBV5-1, the J gene TRBJ1-2; D is possibly TRBD1 (5 bases). CDR3 length: 13 amino acids. Germline values: CDR1 SGHRS, CDR2 YFSETQ. The germline V and J ends were trimmed by 0 bases and 4 bases, with 7 bases remaining between them.

This chain connects TRBV19 to TRBJ1-1; no definite D call. This CDR3 has 13 residues. The ends were cut back, 3 bases at V and 0 bases at J, with 5 bases in the middle. Germline CDR1 and CDR2: LNHDA and SQIVND (reference sequence). The CDR3 DNA reads as TGTGCCAGTAGTATCCGGATGAACACTGAAGCTTTCTTT. Amino acids: CASSIRMNTEAFF.

CDR3 sequence reads: CASSQDLAGIGNTIYF. CDR3 DNA: TGTGCCAGCAGCCAAGACTTAGCAGGGATCGGAAACACCATATATTTT. The V and J genes are TRBV14 and TRBJ1-3; D is perhaps TRBD1 (5 bases). Between the trimmed V and J ends, which lost 0 bases and 4 bases, there was a span of 13 bases. CDR1 is SGHDN and CDR2 is FVKESK in the germline V gene. This CDR3 region has 16 residues. The whole variable domain, filled in from reference TRBV14 and TRBJ1-3, reads EAGVTQFPSHSVIEKGQTVTLRCDPISGHDNLYWYRRVMGKEIKFLLHFVKESKQDESGMPNNRFLAERTGGTYSTLKVQPAELEDSGVYFCASSQDLAGIGNTIYFGEGSWLTVV.

This chain uses TRBV6-6 with TRBJ2-2; 13 positions match TRBD2. CDR3 size: 16 residues. The junction had 2 bases not matched to a gene; V was cut back by 5 bases and J by 2 bases. Germline-derived CDR1 and CDR2 are MNHNY and SVGAGI (reference sequence). CDR3 residues: CASSRLAGGNTGELFF. The CDR3 nucleotides are TGTGCCAGCAGTCGACTAGCGGGGGGAAACACCGGGGAGCTGTTTTTT.

V is TRBV11-2 and J is TRBJ2-1; no definite D call. The V gene lost 5 bases and the J gene lost 6 bases, with 11 bases spanning the gap. The CDR3 length is 13 residues. The germline CDR1 and CDR2 sequences are SGHAT and FQNNGV. CDR3 bases: TGTGCCAGCAGCCCCGGTTACGTCAATGAGCAGTTCTTC. Its translation: CASSPGYVNEQFF.

The rearrangement uses TRBV30 and TRBJ2-1; D might be TRBD2 (7 bases). The CDR3 is 16 amino acids. Germline CDR1 reads GTSNPN; CDR2 reads SVGIG (reference sequence). Trimming cost V 0 bases and J 6 bases, with 18 bases left between them. This CDR3 reads CAWSVQRGGMGNEQFF. CDR3 coding DNA: TGTGCCTGGAGTGTACAAAGGGGGGGGATGGGCAATGAGCAGTTCTTC.

This rearrangement joins TRBV6-2 or TRBV6-3 to TRBJ1-2; TRBD1 matches at 8 bases. The germline V gene encodes CDR1 MNHEY and CDR2 SVGEGT. This CDR3 comprises 16 residues. Germline trimming cut 6 bases from V and 0 bases from J; bases unmatched to any gene: 9. Here the CDR3 DNA reads TGTGCCAGCAGCACCACCCCGGACAGGGCTAACTATGGCTACACCTTC. This encodes CASSTTPDRANYGYTF.

The chain joins TRBV6-2 or TRBV6-3 to TRBJ1-6, with 8 bases that match TRBD1. The J segment lost 8 bases and the V segment lost 5 bases, leaving 8 bases of the junction unmatched. From germline, CDR1 is MNHEY and CDR2 SVGEGT. The CDR3 covers 15 residues. The CDR3 nucleotides read TGTGCCAGCAGTAAGTACAGGGGGAAGGATTCACCCCTCCACTTT. Its protein is CASSKYRGKDSPLHF.

The chain employs TRBV7-6 and TRBJ2-3; D gene uncertain. There are 12 residues in the CDR3. Trimming pared 2 bases from V and 5 bases from J, leaving 5 bases between. In germline, CDR1 is SGHVS, CDR2 FNYEAQ. The CDR3 spells CASSLMEDTQYF. CDR3 in DNA: TGTGCCAGCAGCTTAATGGAAGATACGCAGTATTTT.